The 20 T cell receptor beta chains below were found in one sample sequenced in a study of T cell responses to AZD1222 COVID-19 vaccine. Sequenced by immunoSEQ multiplex PCR; TCRdb stores in-frame clones only, minus some. The sample records roughly 50,000 clones, roughly 90% being singletons. Sequences were derived from peripheral blood, sampled 28 days after the second AZD1222 dose. All receptors derive from an adult who received the AZD1222 COVID-19 vaccine.

About this clone itself: The limits of the CDR3 on the DNA are not certain, so only TCRdb's listed CDR3 is given. The chain couples TRBV12-1 to TRBJ2-7; the table gives TRBD2 as D, unverified against the DNA. TRBV12-1 counts as a pseudogene. From its first to its last residue, the CDR3 has 16 amino acids. CDR3 amino acids: CASSFASGASSYEQYF.

This clone was detected once. The chain is built from TRBV6-5 and TRBJ1-3; possibly TRBD1 for D (5 bases). V was shortened by 6 bases and J by 2 bases, with 11 bases between the two germline ends. There are 14 residues in the CDR3. Germline CDR1 MNHEY, CDR2 SVGAGI. The CDR3 region is CASRRGEPGNTIYF. DNA of the CDR3: TGTGCCAGCAGGCGAGGGGAGCCTGGAAACACCATATATTTT.

J is TRBJ1-2 and V is TRBV7-8; unclear D gene. Trimming stripped 0 bases from V and 5 bases from J, with 10 bases between. Germline CDR1 is SGHVS and CDR2 is FQNEAQ. The CDR3 totals 14 residues. CDR3 sequence: CASSLARVVYGYTF. In DNA, the CDR3 is TGTGCCAGCAGCTTAGCACGGGTCGTTTATGGCTACACCTTC.

This chain connects TRBV9 to TRBJ2-2, with D hard to call. Germline loops: CDR1 SGDLS, CDR2 YYNGEE. Trimming removed 0 bases at V and 6 bases at J, with 12 bases between. The CDR3 is 15 residues long. The CDR3 loop is CASSVGRVRAGELFF. The CDR3 DNA reads as TGTGCCAGCAGCGTAGGAAGGGTTCGTGCCGGGGAGCTGTTTTTT. The full variable domain, rest sourced from reference TRBV9 and TRBJ2-2, is DSGVTQTPKHLITATGQRVTLRCSPRSGDLSVYWYQQSLDQGLQFLIQYYNGEERAKGNILERFSAQQFPDLHSELNLSSLELGDSALYFCASSVGRVRAGELFFGEGSRLTVL.

This chain connects TRBV3-1 (or the pseudogene TRBV3-2) to TRBJ2-1; 8 bases match TRBD2. J lost 5 bases, V lost 4 bases, and 7 bases had no gene match. The CDR3 is 15 residues long. Germline-derived CDR1 and CDR2 are LGHDT and YNNKEL (reference sequence). The CDR3 region has the DNA TGTGCCAGCAGCCTATTAGCGGGAAGGGACAATGAGCAGTTCTTC. Translation gives CASSLLAGRDNEQFF.

This sequence joins TRBV6-2 or TRBV6-3 and TRBJ1-1; a possible D gene is TRBD1 (5 bases). Between the trimmed V and J ends, which lost 0 bases and 9 bases, there was a span of 20 bases. Per the germline V gene, CDR1 is MNHEY and CDR2 is SVGEGT. The CDR3 spans 16 residues. CDR3 nucleotide sequence: TGTGCCAGCAGTTACTCGCCCGGGGCCTGGGCTTTGAAAGCTTTCTTT. Residues: CASSYSPGAWALKAFF.

This chain links TRBV19 with TRBJ2-2; 11 bases agree with TRBD2. Germline CDR1 LNHDA, CDR2 SQIVND (reference sequence). Trimming at V came to 3 bases and at J to 4 bases, leaving 4 bases not matched to a gene. The CDR3 extends over 16 amino acids. This CDR3 reads CASSIIAGGGTGELFF. The CDR3 coding sequence is TGTGCCAGTAGTATTATAGCGGGAGGGGGCACCGGGGAGCTGTTTTTT.

The rearrangement uses TRBV5-4 and TRBJ1-5; D perhaps matches TRBD1 (5 bases). There are 16 residues in the CDR3. Germline V gene lookup returns CDR1 SGHNT and CDR2 YYREEE (reference sequence). V gave up 1 base and J gave up 4 bases, with 15 bases separating them. The CDR3 loop is CASSLFPGRANQPQHF. The CDR3, as DNA: TGTGCCAGCAGCTTGTTCCCTGGCAGGGCAAATCAGCCCCAGCATTTT.

The chain links TRBV7-9 to TRBJ1-5; 11 nucleotides agree with TRBD1. Germline V gives CDR1 SEHNR, CDR2 FQNEAQ (reference sequence). The CDR3 is 15 amino acids. The V gene end was trimmed by 5 bases and the J gene end by 7 bases; junction bases not matched to a gene: 7. Here the CDR3 reads CASSRIGQGAQPQHF. CDR3 in DNA: TGTGCCAGCAGCCGAATCGGACAGGGGGCCCAGCCCCAGCATTTT.

The chain couples TRBV23-1 to TRBJ1-6; 7 positions agree with TRBD1. TRBV23-1 is reported as an ORF; its role is uncertain. The CDR3 consists of 11 residues. Trimming at V came to 9 bases and at J to 16 bases, leaving 9 bases not matched to a gene. The CDR3 loop is CASPPRQGLHF. CDR3 bases: TGCGCCAGTCCCCCCCGACAGGGACTCCACTTT.

This chain uses TRBV10-3 with TRBJ1-1, with D perhaps TRBD1 (6 bases). Trimming removed 6 bases at V and 5 bases at J, with 13 bases between. Germline assignment: CDR1 ENHRY and CDR2 SYGVKD. This CDR3 comprises 13 residues. The CDR3 DNA is TGTGCCATCAGACAGGGAACGGAGACTGAAGCTTTCTTT. It yields the protein CAIRQGTETEAFF.

The CDR3 sequence: CASSLGLAGAPYQETQYF. CDR3 sequence (DNA): TGTGCCAGCAGCTTAGGCCTAGCGGGAGCCCCGTACCAAGAGACCCAGTACTTC. The rearrangement links TRBV7-6 to TRBJ2-5; 10 bases match TRBD2. Looked up from germline, CDR1 is SGHVS and CDR2 is FNYEAQ. This CDR3 spans 18 amino acids. Trimming took 1 base from V and 0 from J; bases not matched to a gene: 8.

The J gene is TRBJ2-7, the V gene TRBV13, with 8 bases aligning to TRBD2. The CDR3 is 15 amino acids. V gave up 1 base and J gave up 7 bases; unmatched junction bases: 9. Germline V gene lookup returns CDR1 PRHDT and CDR2 FYEKMQ (reference sequence). CDR3 coding DNA: TGTGCCAGCAGCTTAGTAACAGCGGGAGTCTTTGAGCAGTACTTC. Translating gives CASSLVTAGVFEQYF.

This rearrangement joins TRBV5-1 to TRBJ2-2, with D possibly being TRBD1 (6 bases). CDR3 length: 14 residues. Germline loops: CDR1 SGHRS, CDR2 YFSETQ. V was shortened by 4 bases and J by 6 bases, with 13 bases between the two germline ends. CDR3: CASSILEGAGELFF. The CDR3 region has the DNA TGCGCCAGCAGCATCCTAGAGGGGGCCGGGGAGCTGTTTTTT. The full variable domain, with the rest looked up from reference TRBV5-1 and TRBJ2-2, is KAGVTQTPRYLIKTRGQQVTLSCSPISGHRSVSWYQQTPGQGLQFLFEYFSETQRNKGNFPGRFSGRQFSNSRSEMNVSTLELGDSALYLCASSILEGAGELFFGEGSRLTVL.

V usage is TRBV10-3 and J usage is TRBJ1-1, with D perhaps matching TRBD1 (5 bases). The CDR3 has 12 residues. CDR1 and CDR2 from the germline V gene are ENHRY and SYGVKD. The ends were cut back, 4 bases at V and 5 bases at J, with 8 bases in the middle. The CDR3: CAISAGMTEAFF. CDR3 DNA sequence: TGTGCCATCAGTGCAGGGATGACTGAAGCTTTCTTT.

The chain links TRBV19 to TRBJ1-1; no reliable D call. The germline V gene encodes CDR1 LNHDA and CDR2 SQIVND (reference sequence). The V end was cut by 6 bases, the J end by 0 bases, with 17 bases between. CDR3 size: 16 residues. CDR3 residues: CASSLRGVRMNTEAFF. In DNA, the CDR3 is TGTGCCAGTAGCCTTCGGGGAGTTCGAATGAACACTGAAGCTTTCTTT.

The chain employs TRBV6-1 and TRBJ1-2; no clear D. With 2 bases removed from V and 8 bases from J, the gap between germline ends came to 12 bases. CDR1 MNHNS and CDR2 SASEGT come from the germline V gene. The CDR3 spans 13 residues. CDR3 in amino acids: CASSEIDPNGYTF. The CDR3 DNA is TGTGCCAGCAGTGAAATAGACCCAAACGGCTACACCTTC.

The chain is built from TRBV3-1 (or the pseudogene TRBV3-2) and TRBJ1-2; a weak D match, TRBD1 (5 bases). Trimming shortened V by 1 base and J by 3 bases, and 9 bases separated the two germline ends. Germline loops: CDR1 LGHDT, CDR2 YNNKEL (reference sequence). The CDR3 is 14 residues long. The CDR3: CASSQGQYDYGYTF. CDR3 sequence (DNA): TGTGCCAGCAGCCAAGGACAGTACGACTATGGCTACACCTTC.

The chain employs TRBV11-2 and TRBJ1-3; tentatively, D is TRBD1 (6 bases). Germline V lookup: CDR1 SGHAT, CDR2 FQNNGV. CDR3 size: 15 residues. The V gene lost 5 bases and the J gene lost 0 bases, with 11 bases spanning the gap. CDR3 DNA sequence: TGTGCCAGCAGCAGACAGGTCCGCTCTGGAAACACCATATATTTT. As protein: CASSRQVRSGNTIYF.

In this sample, this clone turned up once. The V call is TRBV30, the J call TRBJ2-1, with D perhaps being TRBD1 or TRBD2 (5 bases each). V gave up 3 bases and J gave up 4 bases, with 13 bases separating them. Germline lookup yields CDR1 GTSNPN and CDR2 SVGIG (reference sequence). CDR3 length: 14 amino acids. CDR3 loop: CAWSRDAGYNEQFF. As DNA, the CDR3 is TGTGCCTGGAGCCGGGACGCAGGATACAATGAGCAGTTCTTC.